The 15 T cell receptor beta chains listed next were all sequenced from one sample in a study of CD8 T cells in Susac syndrome. Random hexamers were used to reverse transcribe roughly 0.45 to 1 ug of RNA. TCRdb ran MiXCR on the immunoSEQ multiplex PCR reads and lists one entry per CDR3 protein. The sample consists of 180,000 or so distinct CDR3 sequences, about 93% of them appearing once. The specimen sequenced was CD4+ T cells from PBMCs. The receptors stem from a human donor in good health.

This clonotype was observed once. The V and J genes are TRBV6-5 and TRBJ2-7, with D unclear. Germline CDR1 is MNHEY and CDR2 is SVGAGI. V was trimmed by 2 bases and J by 11 bases, leaving 13 bases between them. CDR3 length: 12 amino acids. This chain's CDR3 is CASSYTGGREYF. The DNA of the CDR3 is TGTGCCAGCAGTTACACGGGCGGCCGCGAGTACTTC.

V usage is TRBV29-1 and J usage is TRBJ2-5; 8 bases are a match to TRBD2. The germline CDR1 and CDR2 sequences are SQVTM and ANQGSEA. This CDR3 spans 12 amino acids. V was clipped by 4 bases and J by 3 bases; unmatched bases: 1. CDR3 protein: CSVAGGEETQYF. The CDR3 region has the DNA TGCAGCGTTGCGGGGGGGGAAGAGACCCAGTACTTC.

V is TRBV6-5 and J is TRBJ2-1; TRBD1 matches 10 bases. Trimming cost V 4 bases and J 5 bases; bases outside gene matches: 8. This CDR3 region has 16 residues. Germline CDR1 and CDR2: MNHEY and SVGAGI. The CDR3 bases are TGTGCCAGCAGTTCCCAGGGACAGGGGATCAACAATGAGCAGTTCTTC. Residues: CASSSQGQGINNEQFF.

The genes are TRBV24-1 and TRBJ1-5; D not certain. Looked up from germline, CDR1 is KGHDR and CDR2 is SFDVKD. CDR3 size: 13 residues. V lost 2 bases and J 5 bases, leaving 6 bases between the germline ends. The chain's CDR3 is CATSDSGYQPQHF. The CDR3 nucleotides are TGTGCCACCAGTGATTCGGGGTATCAGCCCCAGCATTTT.

The chain uses TRBV29-1 and TRBJ1-1; no clear D. Trimming cost V 4 bases and J 3 bases, with 12 bases left between them. The germline V gene has CDR1 SQVTM and CDR2 ANQGSEA. The CDR3 runs 13 residues. The CDR3 reads CSVVSSRDTEAFF. The CDR3 DNA reads TGCAGCGTTGTCAGCAGCAGAGACACTGAAGCTTTCTTT.

This chain uses TRBV3-1 with TRBJ2-2, with TRBD2 matching 10 bases. Germline V lookup: CDR1 LGHDT, CDR2 YNNKEL (reference sequence). The trim removed 4 bases at V and 4 bases at J, leaving 6 bases unmatched. The CDR3 is made up of 16 amino acids. DNA for the CDR3: TGTGCCAGCAGCCTTAGACTAGCGGGTGTCACCGGGGAGCTGTTTTTT. It encodes CASSLRLAGVTGELFF.

The chain combines TRBV18 with TRBJ2-3; D is ambiguous. V was trimmed by 8 bases and J by 6 bases, leaving 9 bases between them. This CDR3 is 11 amino acids long. Germline V gene lookup returns CDR1 KGHSH and CDR2 LQKENI. In DNA form, the CDR3 reads TGTGCCAGCCATGGGCTGGATACGCAGTATTTT. Translated, it gives CASHGLDTQYF.

This clonotype was seen just once. The rearrangement joins TRBV18 to TRBJ1-2; weak D call: TRBD1 (5 bases). The CDR3 has 13 residues. CDR1 is KGHSH, CDR2 LQKENI, per germline. V lost 3 bases and J lost 3, with 8 bases in between. The CDR3 protein is CASSPGQDYGYTF. As DNA, the CDR3 is TGTGCCAGCTCACCCGGACAAGACTATGGCTACACCTTC.

This sequence joins TRBV24-1 and TRBJ2-1; D possibly corresponds to TRBD2 (5 bases). V was trimmed by 0 bases and J by 11 bases, leaving 13 bases between them. The V gene's germline CDR1 is KGHDR and CDR2 SFDVKD. The CDR3 has 14 residues. The DNA of the CDR3 is TGTGCCACCAGTGATTTGTCCGGGGTGGGTCAGCAGTTCTTC. This gives the protein CATSDLSGVGQQFF.

The chain's CDR3 is CASSDRADSGYTF. Here the CDR3 DNA reads TGTGCCAGCAGTGACAGGGCCGATAGTGGCTACACCTTC. The chain joins TRBV12-3 or TRBV12-4 to TRBJ1-2; TRBD1 agrees at 7 bases. The CDR3 spans 13 residues. After removal of 5 bases from V and 7 bases from J, the junction contained 7 bases not matched to a gene.

The chain is built from TRBV20-1 and TRBJ2-5; TRBD2 is a possible D gene (6 bases). CDR1 is DFQATT and CDR2 is SNEGSKA in the germline V gene (reference sequence). The CDR3 extends over 12 amino acids. The CDR3 DNA sequence: TGCAGGTGGGGGAGGCCGGGAGAGACCCAGTACTTC. Translation gives CRWGRPGETQYF.

As for this clonotype: One junction end does not reproduce the germline sequence, and a read error may be involved. The CDR3 sequence is CSAPGTSGGNPGELFF. The CDR3 DNA reads as TGCAGTGCCCCCGGGACTAGCGGGGGGAACCCCGGGGAGCTGTTTTTT. The chain recombines TRBV20-1 with TRBJ2-2, with 15 nucleotides matching TRBD2. This CDR3 is built from 16 residues. CDR1 and CDR2 from the germline V gene are DFQATT and SNEGSKA (reference sequence).

This chain joins TRBV29-1 and TRBJ1-1; D might be TRBD1 (6 bases). Trimming pared 7 bases from V and 4 bases from J, leaving 16 bases between. The germline V gene has CDR1 SQVTM and CDR2 ANQGSEA. The CDR3 spans 13 residues. The CDR3 reads CSALDSAGTEAFF. The CDR3 DNA reads as TGCAGCGCGCTGGACAGCGCGGGCACTGAAGCTTTCTTT.

The V call is TRBV6-2 or TRBV6-3, the J call TRBJ1-2; D unresolved. Between the trimmed V and J ends, which lost 2 bases and 4 bases, there was a span of 8 bases. CDR3 length equals 13 residues. CDR1 and CDR2 from the germline V gene are MNHEY and SVGEGT. Written as DNA, the CDR3 is TGTGCCAGCAGTTACGCCGGAGCCTATGGCTACACCTTC. This codes for CASSYAGAYGYTF.

The chain combines TRBV12-3 or TRBV12-4 with TRBJ1-2; D not certain. V was pared by 7 bases and J by 6 bases, with 15 bases between. CDR3 length: 13 amino acids. CDR3 sequence reads: CASTGLGRHGYTF. In nucleotides, the CDR3 is TGTGCCAGCACCGGGCTCGGGCGCCATGGCTACACCTTC.